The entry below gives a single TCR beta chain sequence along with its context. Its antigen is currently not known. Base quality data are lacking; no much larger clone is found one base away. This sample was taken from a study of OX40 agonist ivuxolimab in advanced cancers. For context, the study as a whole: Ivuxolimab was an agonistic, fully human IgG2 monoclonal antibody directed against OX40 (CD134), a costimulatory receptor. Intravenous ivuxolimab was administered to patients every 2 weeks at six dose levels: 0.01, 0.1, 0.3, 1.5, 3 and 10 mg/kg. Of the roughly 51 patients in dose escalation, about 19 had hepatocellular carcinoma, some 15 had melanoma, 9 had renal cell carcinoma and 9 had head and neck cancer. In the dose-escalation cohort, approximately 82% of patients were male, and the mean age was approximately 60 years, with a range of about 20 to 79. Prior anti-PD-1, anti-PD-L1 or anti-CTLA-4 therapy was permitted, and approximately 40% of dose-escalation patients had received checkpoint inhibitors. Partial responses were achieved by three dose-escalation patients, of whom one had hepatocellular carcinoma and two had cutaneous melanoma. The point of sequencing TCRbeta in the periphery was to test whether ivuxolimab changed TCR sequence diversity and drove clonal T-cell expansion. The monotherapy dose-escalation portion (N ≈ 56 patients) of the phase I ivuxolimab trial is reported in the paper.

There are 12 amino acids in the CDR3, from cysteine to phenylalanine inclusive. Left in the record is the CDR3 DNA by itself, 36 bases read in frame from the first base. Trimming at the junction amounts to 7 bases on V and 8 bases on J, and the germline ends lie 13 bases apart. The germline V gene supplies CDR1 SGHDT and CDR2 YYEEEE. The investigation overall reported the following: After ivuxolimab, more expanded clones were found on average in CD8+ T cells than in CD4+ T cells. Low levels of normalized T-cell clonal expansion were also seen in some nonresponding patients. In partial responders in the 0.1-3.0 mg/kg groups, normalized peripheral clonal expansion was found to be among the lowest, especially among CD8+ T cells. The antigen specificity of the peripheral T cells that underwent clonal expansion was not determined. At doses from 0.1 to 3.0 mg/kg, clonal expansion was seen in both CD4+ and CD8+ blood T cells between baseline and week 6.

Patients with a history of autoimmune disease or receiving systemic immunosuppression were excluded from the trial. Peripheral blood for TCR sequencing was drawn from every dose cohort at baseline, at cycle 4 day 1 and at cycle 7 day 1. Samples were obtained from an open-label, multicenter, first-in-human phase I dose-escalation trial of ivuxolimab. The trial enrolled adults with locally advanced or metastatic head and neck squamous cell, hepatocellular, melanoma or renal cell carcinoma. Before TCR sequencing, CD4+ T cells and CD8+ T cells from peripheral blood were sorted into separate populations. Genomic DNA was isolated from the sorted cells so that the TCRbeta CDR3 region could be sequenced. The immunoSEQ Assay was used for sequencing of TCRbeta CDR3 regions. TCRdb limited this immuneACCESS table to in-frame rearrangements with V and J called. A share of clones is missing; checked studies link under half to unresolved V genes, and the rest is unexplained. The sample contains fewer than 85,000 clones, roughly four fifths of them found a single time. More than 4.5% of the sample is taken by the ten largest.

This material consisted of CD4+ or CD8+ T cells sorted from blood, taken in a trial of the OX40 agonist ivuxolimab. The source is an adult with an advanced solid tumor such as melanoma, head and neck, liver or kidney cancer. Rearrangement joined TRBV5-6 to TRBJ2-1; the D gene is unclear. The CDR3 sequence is CASRREGYEQFF. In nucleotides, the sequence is TGTGCCAGCCGTAGGGAAGGGTATGAGCAGTTCTTC. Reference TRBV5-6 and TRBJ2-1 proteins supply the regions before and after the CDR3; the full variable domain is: DAGVTQSPTHLIKTRGQQVTLRCSPKSGHDTVSWYQQALGQGPQFIFQYYEEEERQRGNFPDRFSGHQFPNYSSELNVNALLLGDSALYLCASRREGYEQFFGPGTRLTVL.